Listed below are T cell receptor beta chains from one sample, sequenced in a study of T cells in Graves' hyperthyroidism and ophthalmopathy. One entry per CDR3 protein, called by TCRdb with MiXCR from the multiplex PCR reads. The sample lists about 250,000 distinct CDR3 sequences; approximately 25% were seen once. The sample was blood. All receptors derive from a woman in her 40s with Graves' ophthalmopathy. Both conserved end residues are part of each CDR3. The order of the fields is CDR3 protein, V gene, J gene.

cdr3_aa: CASSRGPGSGYTF
v_call: TRBV19
j_call: TRBJ1-2

cdr3_aa: CSARDLVAGAGELFF
v_call: TRBV20-1
j_call: TRBJ2-2

cdr3_aa: CATSSFGLGYEQYF
v_call: TRBV15
j_call: TRBJ2-7

cdr3_aa: CASTEGESSYEQYF
v_call: TRBV6-1
j_call: TRBJ2-7

cdr3_aa: CASSTQRVQYF
v_call: TRBV7-2
j_call: TRBJ2-7

cdr3_aa: CASSVVGKKNTGELFF
v_call: TRBV2
j_call: TRBJ2-2

cdr3_aa: CSVEAYYNYEQYF
v_call: TRBV29-1
j_call: TRBJ2-7

cdr3_aa: CASSLEVGGAPYEQYF
v_call: TRBV7-4
j_call: TRBJ2-7

cdr3_aa: CASSTYGTEAFF
v_call: TRBV4-2
j_call: TRBJ1-1

cdr3_aa: CASASGLPSYEQYF
v_call: TRBV2
j_call: TRBJ2-7

cdr3_aa: CSVGGEQLAPLPSNYGYTF
v_call: TRBV29-1
j_call: TRBJ1-2

cdr3_aa: CASSSDREVPDTQYF
v_call: TRBV28
j_call: TRBJ2-3

cdr3_aa: CASSARFGDSEAFF
v_call: TRBV2
j_call: TRBJ1-1